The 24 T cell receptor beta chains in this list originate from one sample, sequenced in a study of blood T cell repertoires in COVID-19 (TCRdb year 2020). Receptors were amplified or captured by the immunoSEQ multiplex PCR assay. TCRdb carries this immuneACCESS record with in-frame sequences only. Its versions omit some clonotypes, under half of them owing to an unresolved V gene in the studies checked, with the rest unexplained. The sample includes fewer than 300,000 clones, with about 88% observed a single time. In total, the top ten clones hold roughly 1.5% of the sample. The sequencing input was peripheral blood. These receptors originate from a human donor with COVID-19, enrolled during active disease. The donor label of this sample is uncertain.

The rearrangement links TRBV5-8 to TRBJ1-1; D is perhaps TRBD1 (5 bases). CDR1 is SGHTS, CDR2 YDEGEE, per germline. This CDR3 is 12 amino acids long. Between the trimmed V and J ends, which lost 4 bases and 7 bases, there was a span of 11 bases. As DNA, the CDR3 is TGTGCCAGCAGCGTCCTGACAGATGAAGCTTTCTTT. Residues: CASSVLTDEAFF.

The CDR3 region is CAISELQTGELFF. The CDR3, as DNA: TGTGCCATCAGTGAACTACAAACCGGGGAGCTGTTTTTT. The V and J genes are TRBV10-3 and TRBJ2-2; unclear D gene. Germline loops: CDR1 ENHRY, CDR2 SYGVKD. The CDR3 is made up of 13 amino acids. Trimming took off 3 bases at V and 5 bases at J, with 7 bases between the two ends.

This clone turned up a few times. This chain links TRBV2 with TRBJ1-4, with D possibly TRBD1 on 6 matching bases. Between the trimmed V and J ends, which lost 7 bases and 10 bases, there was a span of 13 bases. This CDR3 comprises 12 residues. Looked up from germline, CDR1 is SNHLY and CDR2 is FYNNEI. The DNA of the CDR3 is TGTGCCAGCACGATCACAGGGCTAAAACTGTTTTTT. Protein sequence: CASTITGLKLFF. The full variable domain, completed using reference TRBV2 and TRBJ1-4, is EPEVTQTPSHQVTQMGQEVILRCVPISNHLYFYWYRQILGQKVEFLVSFYNNEISEKSEIFDDQFSVERPDGSNFTLKIRSTKLEDSAMYFCASTITGLKLFFGSGTQLSVL.

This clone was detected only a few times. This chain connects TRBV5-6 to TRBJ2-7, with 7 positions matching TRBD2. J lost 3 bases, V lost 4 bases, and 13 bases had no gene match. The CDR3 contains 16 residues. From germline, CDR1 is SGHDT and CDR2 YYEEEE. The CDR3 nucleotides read TGTGCCAGCAGCCCGCTAGGCGGGAGAGCCGTCTACGAGCAGTACTTC. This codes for CASSPLGGRAVYEQYF.

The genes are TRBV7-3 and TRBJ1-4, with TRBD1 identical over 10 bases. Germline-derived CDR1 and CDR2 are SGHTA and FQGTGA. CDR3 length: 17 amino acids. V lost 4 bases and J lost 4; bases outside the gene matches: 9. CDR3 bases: TGTGCCAGCAGCTCGGACAGGGGGAGGGGGTTTAATGAAAAACTGTTTTTT. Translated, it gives CASSSDRGRGFNEKLFF.

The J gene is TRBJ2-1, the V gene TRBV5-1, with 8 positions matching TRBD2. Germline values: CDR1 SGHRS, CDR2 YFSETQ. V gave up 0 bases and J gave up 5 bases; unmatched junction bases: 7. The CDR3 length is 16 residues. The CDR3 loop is CASSLEPSGGDNEQFF. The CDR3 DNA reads TGCGCCAGCAGCTTGGAACCCAGCGGGGGTGACAATGAGCAGTTCTTC. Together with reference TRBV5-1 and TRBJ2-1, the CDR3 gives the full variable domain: KAGVTQTPRYLIKTRGQQVTLSCSPISGHRSVSWYQQTPGQGLQFLFEYFSETQRNKGNFPGRFSGRQFSNSRSEMNVSTLELGDSALYLCASSLEPSGGDNEQFFGPGTRLTVL.

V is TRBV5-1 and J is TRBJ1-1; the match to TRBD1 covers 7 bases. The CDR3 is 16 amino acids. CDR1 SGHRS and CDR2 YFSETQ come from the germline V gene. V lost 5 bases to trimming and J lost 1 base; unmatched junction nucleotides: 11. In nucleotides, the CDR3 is TGCGCCAGCAGGAACCCAGAGGGGGCAGGGAACACTGAAGCTTTCTTT. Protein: CASRNPEGAGNTEAFF.

The CDR3 coding sequence is TGTGCCAGTAGTTTACAGGGTTATCAGCCCCAGCATTTT. Translating gives CASSLQGYQPQHF. This chain joins TRBV19 and TRBJ1-5, with D possibly matching TRBD1 (6 bases). The CDR3 is made up of 13 amino acids. V lost 5 bases and J 5 bases, leaving 10 bases between the germline ends. Germline loops: CDR1 LNHDA, CDR2 SQIVND (reference sequence).

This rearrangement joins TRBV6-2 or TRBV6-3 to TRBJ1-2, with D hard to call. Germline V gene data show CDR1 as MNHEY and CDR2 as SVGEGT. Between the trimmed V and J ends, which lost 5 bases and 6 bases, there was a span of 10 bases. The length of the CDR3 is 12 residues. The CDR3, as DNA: TGTGCCAGCAGTATTCCAGAAAATGGCTACACCTTC. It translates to CASSIPENGYTF.

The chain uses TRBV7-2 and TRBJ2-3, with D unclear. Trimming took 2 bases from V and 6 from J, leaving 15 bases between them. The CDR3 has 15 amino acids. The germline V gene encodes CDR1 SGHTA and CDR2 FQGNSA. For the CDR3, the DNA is TGTGCCAGCAGCTTATCGTCCCTAAACGGGGATACGCAGTATTTT. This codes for CASSLSSLNGDTQYF.

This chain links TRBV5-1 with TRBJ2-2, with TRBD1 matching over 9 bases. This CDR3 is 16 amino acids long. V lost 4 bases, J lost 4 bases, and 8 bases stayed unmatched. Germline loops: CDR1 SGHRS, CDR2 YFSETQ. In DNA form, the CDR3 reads TGCGCCAGCAGCCGGGACAGGGAAGGAAGCACCGGGGAGCTGTTTTTT. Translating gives CASSRDREGSTGELFF.

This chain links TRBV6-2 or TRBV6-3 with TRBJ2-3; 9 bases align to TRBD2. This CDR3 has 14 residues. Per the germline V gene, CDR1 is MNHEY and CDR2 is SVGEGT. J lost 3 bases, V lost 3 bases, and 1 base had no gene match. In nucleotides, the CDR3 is TGTGCCAGCAGTTATCTAGCGGGAACAGATACGCAGTATTTT. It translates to CASSYLAGTDTQYF.

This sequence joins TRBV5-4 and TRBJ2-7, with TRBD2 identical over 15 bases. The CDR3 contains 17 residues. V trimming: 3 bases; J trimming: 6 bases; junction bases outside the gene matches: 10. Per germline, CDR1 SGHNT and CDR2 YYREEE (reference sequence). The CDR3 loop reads CASSYGLAGGPISEQYF. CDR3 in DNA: TGTGCCAGCAGCTACGGACTAGCGGGAGGGCCAATCTCCGAGCAGTACTTC.

The CDR3 protein is CASSHRRQGNQPQHF. The DNA of the CDR3 is TGTGCCAGCAGTCACCGAAGACAGGGCAATCAGCCCCAGCATTTT. This chain links TRBV6-2 or TRBV6-3 with TRBJ1-5; a possible D gene is TRBD1 (6 bases). Trimming took 5 bases from V and 2 from J, leaving 13 bases between them. Germline values: CDR1 MNHEY, CDR2 SVGEGT. The CDR3 totals 15 residues.

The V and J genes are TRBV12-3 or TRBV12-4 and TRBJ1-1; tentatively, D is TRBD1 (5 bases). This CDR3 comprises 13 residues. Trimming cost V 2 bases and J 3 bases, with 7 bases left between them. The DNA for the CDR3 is TGTGCCAGCAGTTTAACCAGGGACACTGAAGCTTTCTTT. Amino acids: CASSLTRDTEAFF.

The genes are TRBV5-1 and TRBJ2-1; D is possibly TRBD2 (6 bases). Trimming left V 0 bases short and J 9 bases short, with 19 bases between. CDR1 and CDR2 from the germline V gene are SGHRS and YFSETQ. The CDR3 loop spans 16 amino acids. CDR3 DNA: TGCGCCAGCAGCTTGGACTGGTCGGGAGAGGAGGGTGAGCAGTTCTTC. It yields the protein CASSLDWSGEEGEQFF.

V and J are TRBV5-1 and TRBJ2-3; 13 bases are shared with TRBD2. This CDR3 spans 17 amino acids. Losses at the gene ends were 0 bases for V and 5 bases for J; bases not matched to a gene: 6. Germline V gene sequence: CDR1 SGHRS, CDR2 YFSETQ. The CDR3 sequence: CASSLGGLAGEGDTQYF. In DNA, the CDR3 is TGCGCCAGCAGCTTGGGAGGACTAGCGGGAGAGGGAGATACGCAGTATTTT.

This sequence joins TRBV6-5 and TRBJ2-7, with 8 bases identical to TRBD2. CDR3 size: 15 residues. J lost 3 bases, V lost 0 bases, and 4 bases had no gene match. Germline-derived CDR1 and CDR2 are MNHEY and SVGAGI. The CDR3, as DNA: TGTGCCAGCAGTTACTCCCCTAGCGGGCTCTACGAGCAGTACTTC. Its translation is CASSYSPSGLYEQYF.

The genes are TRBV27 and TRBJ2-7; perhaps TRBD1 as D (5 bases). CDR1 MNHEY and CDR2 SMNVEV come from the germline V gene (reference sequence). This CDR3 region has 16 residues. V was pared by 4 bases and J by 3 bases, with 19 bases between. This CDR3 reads CASSWSRLQGDYEQYF. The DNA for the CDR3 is TGTGCCAGCAGTTGGTCCAGGCTTCAAGGGGACTACGAGCAGTACTTC.

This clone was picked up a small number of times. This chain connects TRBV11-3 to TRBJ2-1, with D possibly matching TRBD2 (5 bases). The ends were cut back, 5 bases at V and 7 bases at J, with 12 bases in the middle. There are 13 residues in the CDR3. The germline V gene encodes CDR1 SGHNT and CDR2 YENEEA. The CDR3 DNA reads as TGTGCCAGCAGCCCTTTCTCGGGAAATGAGCAGTTCTTC. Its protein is CASSPFSGNEQFF.

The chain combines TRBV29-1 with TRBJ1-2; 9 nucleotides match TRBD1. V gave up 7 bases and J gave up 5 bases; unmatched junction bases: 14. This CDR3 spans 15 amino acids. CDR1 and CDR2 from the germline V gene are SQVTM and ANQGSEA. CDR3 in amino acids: CSGGQGSGDGYGYTF. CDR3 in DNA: TGCAGCGGGGGACAGGGATCGGGCGACGGTTATGGCTACACCTTC.

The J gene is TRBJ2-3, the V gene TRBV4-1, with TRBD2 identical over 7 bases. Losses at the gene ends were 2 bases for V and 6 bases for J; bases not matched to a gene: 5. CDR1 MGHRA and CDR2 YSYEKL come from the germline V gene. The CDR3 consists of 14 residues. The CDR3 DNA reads TGCGCCAGCAGCCAAAGAGCGGGGAGGGATACGCAGTATTTT. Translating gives CASSQRAGRDTQYF.

The CDR3 here is CATTPGTGGRDEQYF. In DNA, the CDR3 is TGTGCCACCACACCGGGGACAGGGGGCCGCGACGAGCAGTACTTC. The chain has TRBV28 and TRBJ2-7; 12 bases match TRBD1. The CDR3 is made up of 15 amino acids. V shed 10 bases and J 5 bases; nucleotides not matched to a gene: 12. Germline V lookup: CDR1 MDHEN, CDR2 SYDVKM.

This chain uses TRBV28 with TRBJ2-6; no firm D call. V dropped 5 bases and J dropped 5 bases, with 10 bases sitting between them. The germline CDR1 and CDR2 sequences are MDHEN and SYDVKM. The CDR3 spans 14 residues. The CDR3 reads CASSTYVRANVLTF. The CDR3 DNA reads TGTGCCAGCAGTACATACGTCAGGGCCAACGTCCTGACTTTC.